Each of the 17 T cell receptor beta chains below was sequenced from the same sample in a study of control samples from healthy donors and cancer patients. Sequencing was performed with immunoSEQ multiplex PCR; in TCRdb, only in-frame clones are kept and a portion is missing. The sample holds around 110,000 clones; over 90% are singletons and the top ten take roughly 2.6%. The sample comprised blood. The receptor set was obtained from a man aged 30 to 39 in good health.

This chain links TRBV5-1 with TRBJ1-1; 8 positions match TRBD1. Germline V gives CDR1 SGHRS, CDR2 YFSETQ. V shed 4 bases and J 4 bases; nucleotides not matched to a gene: 3. The CDR3 is 13 amino acids. The CDR3: CASSQTGGTEAFF. The DNA for the CDR3 is TGCGCCAGCAGCCAAACAGGGGGCACTGAAGCTTTCTTT.

Only one count was recorded for this clone. V and J are TRBV19 and TRBJ1-5; 10 nucleotides line up with TRBD1. Trimming took 4 bases from V and 8 from J; bases not matched to a gene: 5. Germline lookup yields CDR1 LNHDA and CDR2 SQIVND (reference sequence). The CDR3 totals 14 residues. The CDR3 DNA sequence: TGTGCCAGTAGTAAGCCCGGGACAGGGGAGCCCCAGCATTTT. Its protein is CASSKPGTGEPQHF.

The CDR3 region is CASSRQGNGYTF. For the CDR3, the DNA is TGTGCCAGCAGCCGACAGGGAAATGGCTACACCTTC. V is TRBV7-9 and J is TRBJ1-2, with 7 nucleotides matching TRBD1. This CDR3 is built from 12 residues. The J segment lost 6 bases and the V segment lost 5 bases, leaving 3 bases of the junction unmatched. The germline CDR1 and CDR2 sequences are SEHNR and FQNEAQ (reference sequence).

This chain uses TRBV7-2 with TRBJ2-5; D remains ambiguous. The CDR3 length is 15 residues. The V and J ends lost 1 base and 5 bases respectively, with 14 bases between them. CDR1 and CDR2 (germline): SGHTA, FQGNSA. The CDR3 bases are TGTGCCAGCAGCTTAGGAAGTATTCGTAGGGAGACCCAGTACTTC. As protein: CASSLGSIRRETQYF.

The J gene is TRBJ2-7, the V gene TRBV11-2; D call uncertain. CDR3 length: 12 residues. With 6 bases removed from V and 4 bases from J, the gap between germline ends came to 10 bases. Germline V CDR1 and CDR2: SGHAT, FQNNGV. CDR3 amino acids: CASRPESYEQYF. DNA for the CDR3: TGTGCCAGCAGACCGGAGAGTTACGAGCAGTACTTC.

This rearrangement joins TRBV6-2 or TRBV6-3 to TRBJ2-2, with a weak D call TRBD1 (5 bases). Germline V lookup: CDR1 MNHEY, CDR2 SVGEGT. The germline V and J ends were trimmed by 6 bases and 2 bases, with 16 bases remaining between them. The CDR3 totals 16 residues. In DNA, the CDR3 is TGTGCCAGCAGCCCTAAGCCCGGACACAACACCGGGGAGCTGTTTTTT. Its protein product is CASSPKPGHNTGELFF.

The chain combines TRBV7-2 with TRBJ2-2; D is uncertain. In germline, CDR1 is SGHTA, CDR2 FQGNSA. The V end was cut by 3 bases, the J end by 6 bases, with 5 bases between. CDR3 length: 12 residues. CDR3 nucleotides: TGTGCCAGCAGCTTTTTGTCCGGGGAGCTGTTTTTT. It codes for CASSFLSGELFF.

The genes are TRBV5-6 and TRBJ1-1; the D gene is possibly TRBD1 (5 bases). The CDR3 runs to 15 residues. Germline V gene lookup returns CDR1 SGHDT and CDR2 YYEEEE. Between the trimmed V and J ends, which lost 4 bases and 7 bases, there was a span of 20 bases. The CDR3 coding sequence is TGTGCCAGCAGCCGACCCTCGGGGGGGAAGGGTGAAGCTTTCTTT. Protein sequence: CASSRPSGGKGEAFF.

The chain employs TRBV28 and TRBJ2-7, with TRBD1 identical over 9 bases. The junction had 10 bases not matched to a gene; V was cut back by 7 bases and J by 0 bases. CDR3 length: 16 amino acids. Germline V gene lookup returns CDR1 MDHEN and CDR2 SYDVKM. The CDR3 loop reads CASIYRGTGISYEQYF. The CDR3 DNA follows: TGTGCCAGCATTTATAGGGGGACAGGGATCTCCTACGAGCAGTACTTC.

The V call is TRBV6-6, the J call TRBJ2-7, with 10 nucleotides matching TRBD1. The CDR3 loop spans 14 amino acids. V trimming: 5 bases; J trimming: 4 bases; junction bases outside the gene matches: 5. The germline V gene encodes CDR1 MNHNY and CDR2 SVGAGI (reference sequence). In DNA form, the CDR3 reads TGTGCCAGCAGTCATGGACAGGGGGAGTACGAGCAGTACGTC. Amino acids: CASSHGQGEYEQYV.

V is TRBV7-9 and J is TRBJ1-4; D uncertain. CDR3 length: 14 amino acids. Germline CDR1 reads SEHNR; CDR2 reads FQNEAQ (reference sequence). Trimming shortened V by 6 bases and J by 4 bases, and 12 bases separated the two germline ends. CDR3 DNA: TGTGCCAGCAGGGTCGGGTCTGGTAATGAAAAACTGTTTTTT. Protein sequence: CASRVGSGNEKLFF.

The chain joins TRBV7-2 to TRBJ1-1; no clear D. Germline loops: CDR1 SGHTA, CDR2 FQGNSA. The CDR3 runs to 13 residues. V lost 7 bases, J lost 9 bases, and 18 bases lay in between. The CDR3 loop reads CASTLNARTQAFF. For the CDR3, the DNA is TGTGCCAGCACCCTAAACGCCCGGACGCAAGCTTTCTTT.

A single count supports this clone. J is TRBJ1-2 and V is TRBV11-2, with 9 bases that match TRBD1. This CDR3 contains 17 residues. CDR1 is SGHAT, CDR2 FQNNGV, per germline. With V trimmed by 0 bases and J by 7 bases, 12 bases remained unmatched. The CDR3: CASSLDYGTGRSGGYTF. In nucleotides, the CDR3 is TGTGCCAGCAGCTTAGATTATGGGACAGGGAGGTCTGGTGGCTACACCTTC.

This clone was seen a few times. One end of the junction fails to match germline, which may point to a read error. The chain carries TRBV6-1 and TRBJ2-3; TRBD2 aligns across 8 bases. The CDR3 extends over 15 amino acids. CDR1 and CDR2 (germline): MNHNS, SASEGT. The CDR3 DNA reads as TGTGCCAGCAATGAACTAGCGGCCTACCGGGATACGCAGTATTTT. Translated: CASNELAAYRDTQYF.

The rearrangement links TRBV3-1 (or the pseudogene TRBV3-2) to TRBJ2-2, with a weak D call TRBD2 (5 bases). The germline V gene encodes CDR1 LGHDT and CDR2 YNNKEL (reference sequence). The V end was cut by 7 bases, the J end by 6 bases, with 12 bases between. The CDR3 has 13 amino acids. The DNA for the CDR3 is TGTGCCAGCAACGGGGTGAAGGCCGGGGAGCTGTTTTTT. Translation gives CASNGVKAGELFF.

The CDR3 sequence: CASSQAAQRGETQYF. Written as DNA, the CDR3 is TGTGCCAGCAGCCAAGCGGCCCAGAGGGGAGAGACCCAGTACTTC. The J gene is TRBJ2-5, the V gene TRBV14; D possibly matches TRBD1 or TRBD2 (5 bases each). This CDR3 contains 15 residues. From germline, CDR1 is SGHDN and CDR2 FVKESK. V was pared by 1 base and J by 4 bases, with 13 bases between.

V and J are TRBV28 and TRBJ2-7; the D call may be TRBD1 or TRBD2 (5 bases each). This CDR3 has 18 residues. CDR1 is MDHEN and CDR2 is SYDVKM in the germline V gene. The ends were cut back, 6 bases at V and 2 bases at J, with 26 bases in the middle. The CDR3 DNA is TGTGCCAGCAGCTCTATTAGGTCTCCTGGGACCGATACCTACGAGCAGTACTTC. Translated: CASSSIRSPGTDTYEQYF.